The entry below describes one T cell receptor beta chain. This clone has just a few counts. Its binding antigen is unknown. No per-base quality is available; no much larger clone lies one base away. The data derive from a study of metastatic and nonmetastatic thyroid tumors (dated by TCRdb to 2018 to 2021). About the full investigation: Repertoires from peripheral blood and from tumor or nodule tissue samples of malignant and benign thyroid patients were compared.

The CDR3, cysteine through phenylalanine, is 15 amino acids long. The CDR3 DNA has 45 bases and is translated from base 1. For CDR1 and CDR2, the germline V gene lists MNHNS and SASEGT. V gives up 8 bases and J gives up 2 bases, and the segment between their germline ends measures 15 bases. The library relied on PCR. The sample was run on an Illumina HiSeq 4000. The TCR beta-chain CDR3 region of each patient was profiled by high-throughput sequencing. The authors processed their data as follows. Drawing on CDR3 differences between clinicopathological groups, the researchers built a classifier meant to tell apart patients with distant-metastatic papillary thyroid cancer. The Shannon index was used to assess repertoire diversity, and the Morisita-Horn index was used to assess tumor-blood repertoire similarity. Using fastp at Q25 and MiXCR, TCRdb reprocessed the public reads and kept productive beta chains. TCRdb assigned the V and J calls; the authors' analysis was not used. This sample holds about 30,000 clones; 20% to 25% were observed only once. The ten top clones hold 39% of the sample.

Points the paper makes about the study in general: In both blood and tumor samples, malignant tumors were reported to have significantly higher TCR beta diversity than benign nodules.

Before undergoing thyroid surgery, none of the patients had been given any kind of treatment. The study retrospectively analysed patient clinical samples collected from the early 2010s to the late 2010s using T-cell receptor beta sequencing. Sequencing used blood. The clonotype comes from a female donor with papillary thyroid cancer or a benign thyroid nodule (not recorded which). Some clones in this sample may be carry-over from other donors' samples. The rearranged segments are TRBV6-1 and TRBJ2-2; 6 matching bases give a weak D call of TRBD2. The DNA reads as follows: TGTGCCAGCCAGGAGGGCGGGGAAAACACCGGGGAGCTGTTTTTT. It codes for CASQEGGENTGELFF.